A single sample gave rise to the 12 T cell receptor beta chains below, sequenced in a study of blood T cells in healthy people across ages. Alongside a J-beta primer mix, a sample-barcoded 5' primer served in a second PCR lasting about 7 to 12 cycles. One entry per CDR3 protein, called by TCRdb with MiXCR from the 5' RACE reads. The sample comprises roughly 1,500,000 distinct CDR3 sequences, about 31% of which are singletons, and approximately 10% rests with the top ten. Sample: blood. The receptors here all came from a woman in her twenties or thirties in good health.

The V gene is TRBV5-1, the J gene TRBJ2-1; TRBD2 matches 13 bases. The CDR3 consists of 16 residues. Germline lookup yields CDR1 SGHRS and CDR2 YFSETQ. The J segment lost 4 bases and the V segment lost 1 base, leaving 2 bases of the junction unmatched. The DNA for the CDR3 is TGCGCCAGCAGCTTGACTAGCGGGGGGGTTTACAATGAGCAGTTCTTC. This encodes CASSLTSGGVYNEQFF.

The V and J genes are TRBV28 and TRBJ1-2; D gene unclear. The CDR3 spans 13 residues. Germline V gene lookup returns CDR1 MDHEN and CDR2 SYDVKM. V lost 9 bases and J 7 bases, leaving 18 bases between the germline ends. This CDR3 reads CASLEHEKTGYTF. The DNA for the CDR3 is TGTGCCAGTTTAGAACATGAGAAAACTGGCTACACCTTC.

This clonotype came up once. V gene TRBV2 combines with J gene TRBJ2-2, with 7 positions matching TRBD2. The V segment lost 6 bases and the J segment 5 bases; nucleotides outside the gene matches: 9. Germline lookup yields CDR1 SNHLY and CDR2 FYNNEI. This CDR3 has 15 amino acids. Here the CDR3 reads CASRGTTSRTGELFF. CDR3 sequence (DNA): TGTGCCAGCAGGGGGACTACCTCTAGAACCGGGGAGCTGTTTTTT.

The chain combines TRBV14 with TRBJ2-7, with 8 bases lining up with TRBD1. Germline V lookup: CDR1 SGHDN, CDR2 FVKESK. V was clipped by 1 base and J by 6 bases; unmatched bases: 11. The CDR3 covers 16 residues. CDR3 region: CASSQAGRDRYGEQYF. CDR3 DNA: TGTGCCAGCAGCCAAGCGGGCCGGGACAGGTATGGCGAGCAGTACTTC.

The sample holds a few counts of this clonotype. The chain carries TRBV20-1 and TRBJ2-7; 9 nucleotides line up with TRBD2. The CDR3 contains 14 residues. The ends lost 6 bases at V and 0 bases at J; junction bases unmatched: 6. Germline lookup yields CDR1 DFQATT and CDR2 SNEGSKA (reference sequence). The CDR3 DNA reads as TGCAGTGCCCCTAAGCGGGGGGTCTCCTACGAGCAGTACTTC. Its translation: CSAPKRGVSYEQYF.

This clonotype was seen more than once but under ten times. The rearrangement joins TRBV3-1 to TRBJ2-7; D gene uncertain. Germline values: CDR1 LGHDT, CDR2 YNNKEL (reference sequence). The CDR3 extends over 14 amino acids. V was clipped by 0 bases and J by 10 bases, with 16 bases between them. The CDR3 is CASSQDSTGEIQYF. In DNA form, the CDR3 reads TGTGCCAGCAGCCAAGACTCAACGGGCGAGATCCAGTACTTC.

A few counts support this clonotype. The gene calls are TRBV14 and TRBJ2-1; D unresolved. This CDR3 has 14 residues. Per the germline V gene, CDR1 is SGHDN and CDR2 is FVKESK. Trimming pared 0 bases from V and 8 bases from J, leaving 11 bases between. In DNA, the CDR3 is TGTGCCAGCAGCCAAGAAGGCATGGTTCATGAGCAGTTCTTC. As protein: CASSQEGMVHEQFF.

In this sample, this clonotype turned up once. Being one base from a much bigger clone, this may be a read error. This chain joins TRBV7-2 and TRBJ2-1, with a possible D match to TRBD1 (5 bases). Trimming left V 5 bases short and J 5 bases short, with 13 bases between. CDR1 and CDR2 (germline): SGHTA, FQGNSA. CDR3 length equals 14 residues. The CDR3 bases are TGTGCCAGCAGCACTGGGGCTTTGAACAATGAGCAGTTCTTC. Translating gives CASSTGALNNEQFF.

The chain is built from TRBV27 and TRBJ1-1; D is possibly TRBD1 (6 bases). Trimming stripped 6 bases from V and 5 bases from J, with 16 bases between. Germline assignment: CDR1 MNHEY and CDR2 SMNVEV (reference sequence). This CDR3 has 14 amino acids. In DNA form, the CDR3 reads TGTGCCAGCAGCTCAGGGGACGAAAGAACTGAAGCTTTCTTT. This codes for CASSSGDERTEAFF.

This clonotype was recorded at least ten times. V usage is TRBV29-1 and J usage is TRBJ2-7; the D gene is possibly TRBD2 (6 bases). This CDR3 is built from 14 residues. The V end was cut by 4 bases, the J end by 4 bases, with 17 bases between. From germline, CDR1 is SQVTM and CDR2 ANQGSEA. CDR3 DNA: TGCAGCGTTGTTGGGGTGGTAGGGAGGTACGAGCAGTACTTC. As protein: CSVVGVVGRYEQYF.

The chain has TRBV30 and TRBJ1-3; weak D call: TRBD1 (6 bases). The germline V gene has CDR1 GTSNPN and CDR2 SVGIG (reference sequence). The CDR3 has 13 amino acids. V dropped 5 bases and J dropped 0 bases, with 8 bases sitting between them. The CDR3: CAWQGSSGNTIYF. For the CDR3, the DNA is TGTGCCTGGCAGGGGAGCTCTGGAAACACCATATATTTT.

This clonotype was seen more than once but under ten times. The chain is built from TRBV5-1 and TRBJ2-7; D might be TRBD2 (6 bases). V lost 1 base to trimming and J lost 2 bases, with 13 bases between them. The V gene's germline CDR1 is SGHRS and CDR2 YFSETQ. CDR3 size: 15 residues. The CDR3 is CASSLIGGTTYEQYF. CDR3 DNA: TGCGCCAGCAGCTTGATCGGGGGTACAACCTACGAGCAGTACTTC. The whole variable domain, filled in from reference TRBV5-1 and TRBJ2-7, reads KAGVTQTPRYLIKTRGQQVTLSCSPISGHRSVSWYQQTPGQGLQFLFEYFSETQRNKGNFPGRFSGRQFSNSRSEMNVSTLELGDSALYLCASSLIGGTTYEQYFGPGTRLTVT.